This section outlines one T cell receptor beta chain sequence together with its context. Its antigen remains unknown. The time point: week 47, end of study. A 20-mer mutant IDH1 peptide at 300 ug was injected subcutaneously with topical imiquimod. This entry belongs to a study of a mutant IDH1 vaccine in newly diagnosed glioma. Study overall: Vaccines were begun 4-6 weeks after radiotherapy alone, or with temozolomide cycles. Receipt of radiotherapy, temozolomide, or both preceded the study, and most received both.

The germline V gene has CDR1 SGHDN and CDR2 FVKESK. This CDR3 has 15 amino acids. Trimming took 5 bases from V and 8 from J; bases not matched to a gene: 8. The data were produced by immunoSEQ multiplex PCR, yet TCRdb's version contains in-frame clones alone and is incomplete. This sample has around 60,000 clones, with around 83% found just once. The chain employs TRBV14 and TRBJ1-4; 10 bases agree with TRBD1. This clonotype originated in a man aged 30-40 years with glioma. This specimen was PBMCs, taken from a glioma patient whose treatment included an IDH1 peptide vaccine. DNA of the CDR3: TGTGCCAGCAGCTCGACAGGGGGCGTTAACGAAAAACTGTTTTTT. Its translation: CASSSTGGVNEKLFF.